Listed here are 12 T cell receptor beta chains from one sample, sequenced in a study of Graves' ophthalmopathy and Graves' hyperthyroidism. The authors amplified TCR beta CDR3 regions from RNA transcripts. Investigators did first-round RT-PCR with HTBI primers, then second-round multiplex PCR. MiXCR, run by TCRdb on the multiplex PCR reads, gives a single entry per CDR3 protein. The profile shows over a million distinct CDR3 sequences, about 38% of them singletons. The sample taken for sequencing was peripheral blood or thyroid tissue (not recorded which). Receptors were obtained from an adult man with Graves' hyperthyroidism.

With respect to this clonotype: This may come from a read error, since a much larger clone is one base off. The chain recombines TRBV12-3 or TRBV12-4 with TRBJ2-6, with TRBD2 matching 10 bases. There are 17 residues in the CDR3. The CDR3 spells CASSVASGSTGADVLTF. In DNA form, the CDR3 reads TGTGCCAGCAGCGTGGCTAGCGGGAGTACTGGGGCCGACGTCCTGACTTTC.

The chain links TRBV25-1 to TRBJ1-1; TRBD1 aligns across 7 bases. V gave up 1 base and J gave up 8 bases; unmatched junction bases: 7. Germline V CDR1 and CDR2: MGHDK, SYGVNS. CDR3 size: 14 residues. The CDR3 region has the DNA TGTGCCAGCAGTGAATTTGGAGGGGGCCTAGAAGCTTTCTTT. Its translation: CASSEFGGGLEAFF.

The rearrangement joins TRBV19 to TRBJ2-5; the match to TRBD2 covers 11 bases. Germline-derived CDR1 and CDR2 are LNHDA and SQIVND (reference sequence). CDR3 length equals 15 residues. Unmatched junction bases numbered 7, after V lost 10 bases and J lost 0 bases. The CDR3 loop is CATGTSGWYQETQYF. Here the CDR3 DNA reads TGTGCCACGGGGACTAGCGGTTGGTACCAAGAGACCCAGTACTTC.

The chain is built from TRBV5-6 and TRBJ2-7; D is tentatively TRBD1 or TRBD2 (5 bases each). Per the germline V gene, CDR1 is SGHDT and CDR2 is YYEEEE. The germline V and J ends were trimmed by 2 bases and 4 bases, with 13 bases remaining between them. This CDR3 is built from 14 residues. CDR3 protein: CASSFGGRIYEQYF. The CDR3 DNA follows: TGTGCCAGCAGCTTTGGGGGAAGGATTTACGAGCAGTACTTC.

The chain links TRBV5-1 to TRBJ1-3; D is ambiguous. The CDR3 sequence is 15 residues long. V lost 2 bases and J lost 0, with 9 bases in between. Germline assignment: CDR1 SGHRS and CDR2 YFSETQ. The CDR3 nucleotides read TGCGCCAGCAGCTTCGCTGGAAACTCTGGAAACACCATATATTTT. Translating gives CASSFAGNSGNTIYF.

The chain couples TRBV10-3 to TRBJ2-6; 7 bases agree with TRBD1. The germline CDR1 and CDR2 sequences are ENHRY and SYGVKD. The CDR3 is made up of 14 amino acids. With V trimmed by 3 bases and J by 8 bases, 4 bases remained unmatched. The CDR3 sequence is CAISDEGASNVLTF. The CDR3 DNA reads as TGTGCCATCAGTGATGAGGGGGCTTCCAACGTCCTGACTTTC.

This clonotype was observed a handful of times. The CDR3 loop is CASSIVGTGETQYF. For the CDR3, the DNA is TGTGCCAGCTCGATAGTGGGGACGGGAGAGACCCAGTACTTC. This sequence joins TRBV6-1 and TRBJ2-5; D is tentatively TRBD1 or TRBD2 (5 bases each). The V end lost 8 bases, the J end lost 4 bases, and 17 bases lay between the germline ends. Looked up from germline, CDR1 is MNHNS and CDR2 is SASEGT. CDR3 size: 14 residues.

This clonotype occurred a few times. Being one base from a much bigger clone, this may be a read error. The chain uses TRBV10-3 and TRBJ1-1; TRBD1 might be the D (5 bases). CDR1 is ENHRY, CDR2 SYGVKD, per germline. The CDR3 consists of 13 residues. V was pared by 6 bases and J by 1 base, with 9 bases between. The CDR3 protein is CAIRRQSNTEAFF. The CDR3 coding sequence is TGTGCCATCAGGCGACAGTCGAACACTGAAGCTTTCTTT.

The CDR3 DNA reads as TGTGCCAGCAGCTTAGCCCGACAGGAGATCTATGGCTACACCTTC. This codes for CASSLARQEIYGYTF. V usage is TRBV7-2 and J usage is TRBJ1-2, with D possibly being TRBD1 (6 bases). The germline gives CDR1 SGHTA, CDR2 FQGNSA. V lost 0 bases to trimming and J lost 4 bases, with 12 bases between them. CDR3 length: 15 residues.

This rearrangement joins TRBV7-2 to TRBJ1-6; D may be TRBD1 (5 bases). Trimming removed 3 bases at V and 10 bases at J, with 13 bases between. Germline values: CDR1 SGHTA, CDR2 FQGNSA. The CDR3 spans 14 residues. The CDR3 region is CASSLVGPGSPLHF. The CDR3 nucleotides read TGTGCCAGCAGCTTGGTGGGGCCAGGCTCACCCCTCCACTTT.

CDR3 region: CASSLAQGIGETQYF. The CDR3, as DNA: TGTGCCAGCAGCTTAGCCCAGGGGATCGGAGAGACCCAGTACTTC. V is TRBV11-2 and J is TRBJ2-5; TRBD1 is a possible D gene (6 bases). V lost 1 base to trimming and J lost 4 bases, with 13 bases between them. Germline V gives CDR1 SGHAT, CDR2 FQNNGV. The length of the CDR3 is 15 residues.

This clonotype has a handful of counts. CDR3 nucleotides: TGTGCCAGCAGCCAAGAACGGGCTAGCGGGGAGCTGTTTTTT. This gives the protein CASSQERASGELFF. The chain carries TRBV4-2 and TRBJ2-2; D is uncertain. The CDR3 is 14 amino acids. With 0 bases removed from V and 7 bases from J, the gap between germline ends came to 9 bases. CDR1 and CDR2 (germline): LGHNA, YNFKEQ.